These 8 T cell receptor beta chains were sequenced from one sample in a study of identical twins. TCRdb analysed the 5' RACE reads with MiXCR anew, one entry per CDR3 protein. Among approximately 690,000 distinct CDR3 sequences listed, around 6% were seen once. Sequencing was done on a sample of naive T cells sorted from blood. These receptors came from a man aged 18 to 29 in good health.

This clonotype was found a few times. The chain has TRBV4-1 and TRBJ2-3; D not resolved. The CDR3 contains 11 residues. V shed 0 bases and J shed 15 bases, with 10 bases lying between them. CDR1 is MGHRA and CDR2 is YSYEKL in the germline V gene. The CDR3 here is CASSQDTLFYF. The CDR3, as DNA: TGCGCCAGCAGCCAAGACACACTTTTTTATTTT.

This clonotype was counted between two and nine times. The V gene is TRBV5-1, the J gene TRBJ2-7; possible D gene TRBD2, 5 bases. CDR3 length: 16 residues. Trimming took 4 bases from V and 0 from J, leaving 17 bases between them. Germline V gene data show CDR1 as SGHRS and CDR2 as YFSETQ. In DNA, the CDR3 is TGCGCCAGCAGCAAAGGACTTACGCCCAACTCCTACGAGCAGTACTTC. Translation: CASSKGLTPNSYEQYF.

The genes are TRBV7-8 and TRBJ2-5; D is unclear. The length of the CDR3 is 13 residues. V was pared by 4 bases and J by 5 bases, with 11 bases between. Germline loops: CDR1 SGHVS, CDR2 FQNEAQ. The CDR3 spells CASSSHAGETQYF. In DNA form, the CDR3 reads TGTGCCAGCAGCTCGCACGCTGGCGAGACCCAGTACTTC.

The chain recombines TRBV7-2 with TRBJ1-6; TRBD1 might be the D (5 bases). This CDR3 has 15 residues. Trimming pared 4 bases from V and 7 bases from J, leaving 14 bases between. CDR1 and CDR2 (germline): SGHTA, FQGNSA. The CDR3 DNA reads TGTGCCAGCAGCTCCTTGGGGCCACAGAATTCACCCCTCCACTTT. Translation gives CASSSLGPQNSPLHF.

This sequence joins TRBV7-2 and TRBJ2-2; 7 bases map to TRBD2. J was trimmed by 6 bases and V by 3 bases; bases with no gene match: 7. The CDR3 totals 15 residues. Germline V gene lookup returns CDR1 SGHTA and CDR2 FQGNSA. As DNA, the CDR3 is TGTGCCAGCAGCTTTGAGGGAGGGCCCTCCGGGGAGCTGTTTTTT. Translated: CASSFEGGPSGELFF.

This clonotype was detected many times. This chain links TRBV5-4 with TRBJ1-1, with D possibly being TRBD1 (5 bases). The CDR3 has 16 amino acids. V lost 0 bases to trimming and J lost 0 bases, with 12 bases between them. In germline, CDR1 is SGHNT, CDR2 YYREEE (reference sequence). This CDR3 reads CASSLDGRVMNTEAFF. The CDR3, as DNA: TGTGCCAGCAGCTTGGATGGCAGGGTAATGAACACTGAAGCTTTCTTT.

This clonotype was seen ten or more times. The gene calls are TRBV7-6 and TRBJ2-3, with D possibly being TRBD1 (5 bases). This CDR3 has 15 residues. V lost 0 bases and J lost 5, with 12 bases in between. Germline V lookup: CDR1 SGHVS, CDR2 FNYEAQ. CDR3 residues: CASSLAGRVEDTQYF. CDR3 bases: TGTGCCAGCAGCTTAGCGGGCAGGGTGGAAGATACGCAGTATTTT. The variable domain in full, with the rest retrieved from reference TRBV7-6 and TRBJ2-3, is GAGVSQSPRYKVTKRGQDVALRCDPISGHVSLYWYRQALGQGPEFLTYFNYEAQQDKSGLPNDRFSAERPEGSISTLTIQRTEQRDSAMYRCASSLAGRVEDTQYFGPGTRLTVL.

This sequence joins TRBV21-1 and TRBJ2-7; no DNA check was done on the table's D call, TRBD2. TRBV21-1 counts as a pseudogene. This CDR3 spans 17 amino acids. The CDR3 loop is CASSKLGSGSMNYEQYF. As DNA, the CDR3 is TGTGCCAGCAGCAAACTGGGTAGCGGGAGCATGAACTACGAGCAGTACTTC.